This T cell receptor beta chain stems from a study of regulatory T cells in long-lasting Graves disease. About the research overall: For a period under 3 months, newly diagnosed Graves' patients had taken antithyroid drugs.

The time point denotes: newly diagnosed GD, antithyroid drugs for less than 3 months. Following extraction of RNA from PBMCs, that RNA was used to make the TCR library. General study results and limits: The number of shared public clonotypes was higher in persistent patients (2,741) than new patients (more than 850).

TCR beta libraries were built with iRepertoire HTBI primers and Arm-PCR of CDR3 regions. TCRdb reprocessed the multiplex PCR reads with MiXCR, giving one entry per CDR3 protein. The table has 360,000 or so distinct CDR3 sequences, 15% to 20% seen once; the top ten hold just over 20%. Note on this clonotype: Antigen unknown. One junction end disagrees with the germline gene, perhaps due to a read error.

CDR3 length equals 14 residues. The germline V gene has CDR1 SNHLY and CDR2 FYNNEI. This sample was shared with a second study, whose subject was T cells in Graves' hyperthyroidism and ophthalmopathy. Per that paper: Clinicians diagnosed patients from clinical symptoms, serum thyroxine and TRAb, thyroid ultrasound and orbital computed tomography. HTBI primers drove first-round RT-PCR of the TCR CDR3.

The chain recombines TRBV2 with TRBJ2-2; TRBD2 is a possible D gene (5 bases). This sequence originates from a woman aged 18-29 years with Graves disease. The starting material was peripheral blood mononuclear cells (PBMCs), obtained at new diagnosis, from a patient treated with antithyroid drugs. Here the CDR3 reads CASSDVALTGELSF. DNA of the CDR3: TGTGCCAGCAGTGATGTTGCATTAACCGGGGAGCTGTCTTTT.